The 20 T cell receptor beta chains below all came from one sample that was sequenced in a study of blood T cell repertoires in COVID-19. Assay used: immunoSEQ multiplex PCR; TCRdb lists only in-frame clones, some missing. The table has about 270,000 clones, 82% seen once. The sample consisted of peripheral blood. The receptors shown here come from a woman aged 18-29 years with acute or convalescent COVID-19.

The chain couples TRBV5-8 to TRBJ2-3, with D hard to call. The CDR3 runs 15 residues. V dropped 0 bases and J dropped 4 bases, with 12 bases sitting between them. Germline values: CDR1 SGHTS, CDR2 YDEGEE. The CDR3: CASSLGSTGSDTQYF. The CDR3 coding sequence is TGTGCCAGCAGCTTGGGCAGTACGGGTTCAGATACGCAGTATTTT.

This chain connects TRBV7-9 to TRBJ2-7; TRBD2 is a possible D gene (6 bases). The V gene's germline CDR1 is SEHNR and CDR2 FQNEAQ (reference sequence). With 3 bases removed from V and 6 bases from J, the gap between germline ends came to 21 bases. This CDR3 comprises 16 residues. Here the CDR3 DNA reads TGTGCCAGCAGCTTGAACCCCCCCCTACGGGGGATCGAGCAGTACTTC. Residues: CASSLNPPLRGIEQYF. The full variable domain, its missing parts supplied by reference TRBV7-9 and TRBJ2-7, is DTGVSQNPRHKITKRGQNVTFRCDPISEHNRLYWYRQTLGQGPEFLTYFQNEAQLEKSRLLSDRFSAERPKGSFSTLEIQRTEQGDSAMYLCASSLNPPLRGIEQYFGPGTRLTVT.

V usage is TRBV7-9 and J usage is TRBJ1-1; D may be TRBD1 (5 bases). Germline CDR1 SEHNR, CDR2 FQNEAQ (reference sequence). The V end was cut by 2 bases, the J end by 2 bases, with 9 bases between. The CDR3 extends over 14 amino acids. The DNA of the CDR3 is TGTGCCAGCAGCTTAAACAGGCGAAACACTGAAGCTTTCTTT. Its translation is CASSLNRRNTEAFF.

There are a few counts of this clone. The CDR3 sequence is CASSQGHANTGELFF. Written as DNA, the CDR3 is TGTGCCAGCTCACAAGGACATGCGAACACCGGGGAGCTGTTTTTT. This chain joins TRBV18 and TRBJ2-2; D might be TRBD1 (5 bases). The CDR3 length is 15 residues. Germline CDR1 reads KGHSH; CDR2 reads LQKENI. V was shortened by 4 bases and J by 0 bases, with 9 bases between the two germline ends.

This chain connects TRBV5-5 to TRBJ1-1, with TRBD1 matching 10 bases. The V segment lost 1 base and the J segment 4 bases; nucleotides outside the gene matches: 1. This CDR3 is 14 amino acids long. The germline V gene has CDR1 SGHKS and CDR2 YYEKEE (reference sequence). CDR3 nucleotides: TGTGCCAGCAGCTTGTGGACAGGGGGCACTGAAGCTTTCTTT. It specifies CASSLWTGGTEAFF. The full variable domain, completed using reference TRBV5-5 and TRBJ1-1, is DAGVTQSPTHLIKTRGQQVTLRCSPISGHKSVSWYQQVLGQGPQFIFQYYEKEERGRGNFPDRFSARQFPNYSSELNVNALLLGDSALYLCASSLWTGGTEAFFGQGTRLTVV.

The CDR3 here is CASFPIGTGNNEQFF. CDR3 in DNA: TGTGCCAGTTTCCCTATCGGGACAGGTAACAATGAGCAGTTCTTC. The chain has TRBV27 and TRBJ2-1; 8 nucleotides line up with TRBD1. Germline loops: CDR1 MNHEY, CDR2 SMNVEV (reference sequence). The CDR3 extends over 15 amino acids. The ends lost 9 bases at V and 5 bases at J; junction bases unmatched: 12.

The chain joins TRBV9 to TRBJ2-5; TRBD2 aligns across 8 bases. The CDR3 consists of 14 residues. Trimming took 3 bases from V and 5 from J; bases not matched to a gene: 6. Germline V gene lookup returns CDR1 SGDLS and CDR2 YYNGEE. The CDR3: CASSASGSLETQYF. The CDR3 DNA is TGTGCCAGCAGCGCCAGCGGGAGCCTCGAGACCCAGTACTTC.

The V call is TRBV27, the J call TRBJ1-1; possibly TRBD1 for D (6 bases). Germline CDR1 reads MNHEY; CDR2 reads SMNVEV (reference sequence). The germline V and J ends were trimmed by 6 bases and 1 base, with 9 bases remaining between them. The CDR3 length is 13 residues. This CDR3 is CASSRTENTEAFF. CDR3 sequence (DNA): TGTGCCAGCAGCCGGACAGAGAACACTGAAGCTTTCTTT.

This clone was detected once. The V gene is TRBV18, the J gene TRBJ1-3, with unresolved D. CDR1 and CDR2 (germline): KGHSH, LQKENI. Trimming took off 3 bases at V and 0 bases at J, with 12 bases between the two ends. The CDR3 covers 16 residues. The CDR3 coding sequence is TGTGCCAGCTCACCGGCTAGACCTAGCTCTGGAAACACCATATATTTT. Translated: CASSPARPSSGNTIYF.

This clone came up once. The chain employs TRBV6-5 and TRBJ2-7; 7 bases fit TRBD1. The CDR3 totals 15 residues. Germline V CDR1 and CDR2: MNHEY, SVGAGI. Unmatched junction bases numbered 10, after V lost 6 bases and J lost 2 bases. In DNA, the CDR3 is TGTGCCAGCAGCCACATTGACAGGGCTCCCTACGAGCAGTACTTC. This codes for CASSHIDRAPYEQYF.

In DNA, the CDR3 is TGTGCCATCAGTGCAGACTGGGGCAATCAGCCCCAGCATTTT. Translating gives CAISADWGNQPQHF. The rearrangement links TRBV10-3 to TRBJ1-5; no clear D. Germline V CDR1 and CDR2: ENHRY, SYGVKD. The CDR3 consists of 14 residues. Trimming pared 4 bases from V and 2 bases from J, leaving 9 bases between.

The CDR3 DNA reads as TGTGCCAGCAGCTTGGCCGGGACGGGAGGGCCCTACGAGCAGTACTTC. Translated: CASSLAGTGGPYEQYF. The V and J genes are TRBV5-4 and TRBJ2-7; TRBD2 agrees at 8 bases. CDR3 length: 16 amino acids. The trim removed 0 bases at V and 2 bases at J, leaving 7 bases unmatched. The germline V gene encodes CDR1 SGHNT and CDR2 YYREEE (reference sequence).

This chain uses TRBV5-5 with TRBJ1-2, with D perhaps TRBD1 (5 bases). CDR1 and CDR2 from the germline V gene are SGHKS and YYEKEE (reference sequence). The CDR3 extends over 15 amino acids. V lost 1 base to trimming and J lost 1 base, with 11 bases between them. CDR3 residues: CASSLLEGVNYGYTF. The CDR3, as DNA: TGTGCCAGCAGCTTGTTGGAAGGGGTTAACTATGGCTACACCTTC.

CDR3 sequence reads: CALVQVVLAGHGELFF. CDR3 DNA sequence: TGTGCCTTGGTCCAGGTCGTGCTAGCGGGACACGGGGAGCTGTTTTTT. The rearrangement links TRBV30 to TRBJ2-2; 9 nucleotides match TRBD2. The CDR3 sequence is 16 residues long. Per germline, CDR1 GTSNPN and CDR2 SVGIG (reference sequence). J gave up 7 bases and V 7 bases, and 16 bases lay outside the gene matches.

The chain couples TRBV2 to TRBJ2-7, with unresolved D. Trimming left V 0 bases short and J 12 bases short, with 12 bases between. CDR3 length: 12 residues. CDR1 is SNHLY and CDR2 is FYNNEI in the germline V gene. CDR3 sequence (DNA): TGTGCCAGCAGTGAAGCTTTATCGCCGCGGTACTTC. Amino acid sequence: CASSEALSPRYF.

This rearrangement joins TRBV6-1 to TRBJ2-7; the match to TRBD2 covers 11 bases. The V gene end was trimmed by 6 bases and the J gene end by 1 base; junction bases not matched to a gene: 5. The CDR3 totals 15 residues. The germline gives CDR1 MNHNS, CDR2 SASEGT. This CDR3 is CASRTGTSGSYEQYF. DNA of the CDR3: TGTGCCAGCAGGACCGGGACTAGCGGATCCTACGAGCAGTACTTC.

This chain connects TRBV19 to TRBJ1-3; D is possibly TRBD1 (6 bases). Trimming took 5 bases from V and 4 from J, leaving 12 bases between them. The CDR3 is 14 residues long. Germline V gene data show CDR1 as LNHDA and CDR2 as SQIVND (reference sequence). DNA for the CDR3: TGTGCCAGTAGTGTACAGGGCGAAGGAAACACCATATATTTT. It codes for CASSVQGEGNTIYF.

V and J are TRBV7-2 and TRBJ1-2; D is possibly TRBD1 (6 bases). V was trimmed by 2 bases and J by 3 bases, leaving 10 bases between them. This CDR3 has 14 amino acids. Germline V lookup: CDR1 SGHTA, CDR2 FQGNSA. CDR3 residues: CASSLPGHDYGYTF. CDR3 nucleotides: TGTGCCAGCAGCTTACCGGGACATGACTATGGCTACACCTTC.

The chain carries TRBV5-1 and TRBJ2-7, with D perhaps TRBD2 (5 bases). V lost 3 bases and J lost 6, with 13 bases in between. Germline V lookup: CDR1 SGHRS, CDR2 YFSETQ. The CDR3 is made up of 13 amino acids. Written as DNA, the CDR3 is TGCGCCAGCAGCTCCCCAGCGGCCCTCGAGCAGTACTTC. Protein product: CASSSPAALEQYF.

The chain carries TRBV10-3 and TRBJ1-2; possibly TRBD1 for D (6 bases). Trimming took off 2 bases at V and 4 bases at J, with 17 bases between the two ends. Germline CDR1 reads ENHRY; CDR2 reads SYGVKD. The CDR3 is 16 residues long. CDR3 sequence: CAISEGGGAPIYGYTF. DNA for the CDR3: TGTGCCATCAGTGAGGGAGGGGGGGCTCCCATCTATGGCTACACCTTC.